This TCR beta chain was obtained from a study of blood T cell repertoires in COVID-19. This clone has a single count. Only in-frame clones appear in the TCRdb table, and some are missing; sequencing was by immunoSEQ multiplex PCR. The sample holds 300,000 to 500,000 clones, more than 75% seen once. The source is a woman in her 30s with acute COVID-19. The sequenced sample consisted of PBMCs or T cells enriched from blood (not recorded which).

The CDR3, as DNA: TGTGCCAGTAGTATGTGGGACAGGGGAGGTGAAAAACTGTTTTTT. Amino acid sequence: CASSMWDRGGEKLFF. The chain links TRBV19 to TRBJ1-4; 10 bases line up with TRBD1. Germline V gene lookup returns CDR1 LNHDA and CDR2 SQIVND (reference sequence). CDR3 size: 15 residues. V trimming: 3 bases; J trimming: 7 bases; junction bases outside the gene matches: 5.